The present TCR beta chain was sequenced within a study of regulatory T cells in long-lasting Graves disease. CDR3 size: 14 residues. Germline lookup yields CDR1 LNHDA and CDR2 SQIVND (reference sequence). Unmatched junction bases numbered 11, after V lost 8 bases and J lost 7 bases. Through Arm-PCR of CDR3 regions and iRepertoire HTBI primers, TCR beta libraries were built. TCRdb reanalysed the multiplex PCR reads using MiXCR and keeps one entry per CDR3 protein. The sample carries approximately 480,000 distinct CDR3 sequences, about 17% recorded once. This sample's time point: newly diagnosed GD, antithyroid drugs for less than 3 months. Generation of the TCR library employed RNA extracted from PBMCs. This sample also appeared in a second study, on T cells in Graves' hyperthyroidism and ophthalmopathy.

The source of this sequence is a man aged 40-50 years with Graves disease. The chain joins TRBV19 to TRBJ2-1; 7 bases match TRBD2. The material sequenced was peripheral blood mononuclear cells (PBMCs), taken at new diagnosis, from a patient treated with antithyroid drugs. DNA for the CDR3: TGTGCCAGTGGCGGACTAGACTTACGGAATGAGCAGTTCTTC. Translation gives CASGGLDLRNEQFF.